The clone carrying this T cell receptor (beta chain) showed up just a few times. Every isolated RNA sample was fully reverse transcribed, so sequencing captured expressed TCRB transcripts. Produced via immunoSEQ multiplex PCR; TCRdb's table is partial and in-frame only. The table lists 900,000 or so clones, 15% to 20% of them singletons, with 0.02% to 0.03% in the top ten. The data stem from a study of beta chain features in type 1 diabetes. Germline loops: CDR1 SGDLS, CDR2 YYNGEE. Trimming at V came to 0 bases and at J to 4 bases, leaving 9 bases not matched to a gene. The length of the CDR3 is 17 residues.

The receptor was derived from a woman younger than 30 in good health. Material: naive CD4+ T cells from blood. The chain combines TRBV9 with TRBJ2-5, with 10 positions matching TRBD2. CDR3 DNA: TGTGCCAGCAGCGTAGGGTCTTGGGTAGCGGGAGGAGAGACCCAGTACTTC. Its translation: CASSVGSWVAGGETQYF.